Presented here are 17 T cell receptor beta chains from one specimen sequenced in a study of T cells in women clearing cervical HPV infection. Sequenced by immunoSEQ multiplex PCR; TCRdb stores in-frame clones only, minus some. This repertoire includes more than 25,000 clones. The specimen was blood buffy coat. Source of these receptors: a woman aged 18 to 69 with a cervical HPV16 infection that either progressed to CIN3+ or cleared (not recorded which).

The DNA read from the CDR3 is TGTGCCAGCAGTGGATACAGGGCCAATCAGCCC. This translates into CASSGYRANQP. In full, the CDR3 reads CASSGYRANQPYTF. The rearrangement joins TRBV6-1 to TRBJ1-2; D possibly corresponds to TRBD1 (6 bases). The read finishes 3 residues shy of the CDR3 end, and the germline J gene is used to complete it. Germline values: CDR1 MNHNS, CDR2 SASEGT. The CDR3 sequence is 14 residues long.

Notes on this clone: Read data end 3 residues before the CDR3 end; the end is taken from the germline J gene. The rearrangement links TRBV12-3 or TRBV12-4 to TRBJ1-2; a weak D match, TRBD1 (5 bases). CDR3 length equals 14 residues. Trimming took off 9 bases at V and 7 bases at J, with 21 bases between the two ends. The CDR3 is CASAQAQGYSGYTF. Incomplete CDR3 DNA: TGTGCCAGTGCCCAAGCCCAGGGTTATTCTGGC.

With respect to this clone: The CDR3 end is not reached by the read, which stops 3 residues before it; the germline J gene fills it in. The V gene is TRBV19, the J gene TRBJ2-5, with 8 positions matching TRBD1. This CDR3 has 13 amino acids. Germline lookup yields CDR1 LNHDA and CDR2 SQIVND (reference sequence). The J segment lost 2 bases and the V segment lost 6 bases, leaving 2 bases of the junction unmatched. CDR3 residues: CASRYRGQETQYF. CDR3 DNA (partial): TGTGCCAGTAGATACAGGGGGCAAGAGACC.

As to this clone: Coverage ceases 3 residues before the CDR3 finishes, and the germline J gene fills in the end. The chain carries TRBV7-9 and TRBJ2-7, with D uncertain. Trimming pared 3 bases from V and 3 bases from J, leaving 9 bases between. Germline loops: CDR1 SEHNR, CDR2 FQNEAQ (reference sequence). This CDR3 comprises 13 residues. The CDR3 bases that were read are TGTGCCAGCAGCTTTCCAGAGAGCTACGAG. Protein sequence: CASSFPESYE. The entire CDR3 is CASSFPESYEQYF.

About this clone itself: The CDR3 end is not reached by the read, which stops 3 residues before it; the germline J gene fills it in. The chain joins TRBV20-1 to TRBJ2-7, with D perhaps matching TRBD1 or TRBD2 (6 bases each). The germline gives CDR1 DFQATT, CDR2 SNEGSKA (reference sequence). Trimming removed 2 bases at V and 4 bases at J, with 15 bases between. The CDR3 totals 14 residues. The CDR3 DNA, read in part, is TGCAGTGCTAGACCGCGGGACAAGTATTACGAG. Translating it yields CSARPRDKYYE. The CDR3 as a whole reads CSARPRDKYYEQYF.

Concerning this clone: The CDR3 extends 3 residues past the end of the read, so its final part is completed from the germline J gene. The J gene is TRBJ1-2, the V gene TRBV5-5; TRBD1 is a possible D gene (6 bases). This CDR3 contains 15 residues. Trimming stripped 1 base from V and 1 base from J, with 11 bases between. Germline V lookup: CDR1 SGHKS, CDR2 YYEKEE (reference sequence). Incomplete CDR3 DNA: TGTGCCAGCAGCTTGTGGCAGGGGATTAACTATGGC. Translation gives CASSLWQGINYG. The entire CDR3 reads CASSLWQGINYGYTF.

Details on this clone: The sequence runs out 3 residues before the end of the CDR3; the remainder is reconstructed from the germline J gene. This chain joins TRBV6-1 and TRBJ1-2; D gene unclear. Looked up from germline, CDR1 is MNHNS and CDR2 is SASEGT. The CDR3 has 15 amino acids. V was shortened by 2 bases and J by 5 bases, with 15 bases between the two germline ends. The DNA read from the CDR3 is TGTGCCAGCAGTGAAAAGGGCCCCTTGGCATATGGC. Its translation is CASSEKGPLAYG. The entire CDR3 protein is CASSEKGPLAYGYTF.

In the case of this clone: The DNA ends 3 residues before the CDR3 does, and the rest of the CDR3 is filled in from the germline J gene. The V and J genes are TRBV6-1 and TRBJ1-5; no clear D. CDR3 length: 13 residues. V was cut by 2 bases and J by 3 bases, with 5 bases left in between. Per the germline V gene, CDR1 is MNHNS and CDR2 is SASEGT. CDR3 DNA, as far as it was read: TGTGCCAGCAGTGAAAGGCTCAATCAGCCC. It codes for CASSERLNQP. The whole CDR3 protein reads CASSERLNQPQHF.

On this clone itself: The read terminates 3 residues before the CDR3 end, so the remaining end is supplied by the germline J gene. This chain links TRBV6-2 or TRBV6-3 with TRBJ2-5; 7 nucleotides match TRBD2. From germline, CDR1 is MNHEY and CDR2 SVGEGT. CDR3 length: 17 amino acids. The J segment lost 5 bases and the V segment lost 5 bases, leaving 17 bases of the junction unmatched. The CDR3 is CASSPPGGVARRETQYF. CDR3 DNA (partial): TGTGCCAGCAGTCCACCTGGGGGGGTGGCCCGGCGGGAGACC.

With respect to this clone: The read stops 3 residues short of the end of the CDR3; the missing end is completed from the germline J gene. The chain has TRBV19 and TRBJ1-1; possibly TRBD1 for D (5 bases). Germline lookup yields CDR1 LNHDA and CDR2 SQIVND (reference sequence). The CDR3 covers 13 residues. Here the CDR3 reads CASSILEGLVAFF. Incomplete CDR3 DNA: TGTGCCAGTAGTATACTCGAGGGGCTCGTG.

Details on this clone: Read sequence stops 3 residues before the CDR3 end, and the germline J gene provides the missing end. The rearrangement joins TRBV20-1 to TRBJ1-2; 8 bases map to TRBD1. Germline loops: CDR1 DFQATT, CDR2 SNEGSKA (reference sequence). J gave up 3 bases and V 3 bases, and 6 bases lay outside the gene matches. The CDR3 totals 14 residues. Incomplete CDR3 DNA: TGCAGTGCTAGCAAAGGACAGGGAGACTATGGC. This gives the protein CSASKGQGDYG. The entire CDR3 sequence reads CSASKGQGDYGYTF.

On this clone: With the read ending 3 residues before the CDR3 end, the germline J gene is used to fill in that end. This sequence joins TRBV30 and TRBJ2-7; TRBD1 aligns across 9 bases. CDR3 length: 14 residues. V lost 1 base and J lost 4; bases outside the gene matches: 5. Germline V lookup: CDR1 GTSNPN, CDR2 SVGIG (reference sequence). CDR3 DNA, as far as it was read: TGTGCCTGGAGTGGCGGGACAGGGTGGTACGAG. It encodes CAWSGGTGWYE. The CDR3 in full is CAWSGGTGWYEQYF.

Of note for this clone: The missing CDR3 end, 3 residues past where the read stops, is filled in from the germline J gene. V and J are TRBV3-1 (or the pseudogene TRBV3-2) and TRBJ1-2; 8 nucleotides agree with TRBD1. This CDR3 is 17 amino acids long. Germline V gives CDR1 LGHDT, CDR2 YNNKEL (reference sequence). The V gene end was trimmed by 1 base and the J gene end by 6 bases; junction bases not matched to a gene: 13. The CDR3: CASSQGASDRGANGYTF. The DNA read from the CDR3 is TGTGCCAGCAGCCAAGGAGCATCCGACAGGGGCGCGAATGGC.

About this clone: The CDR3 goes on 3 residues after the read ends, and that part is filled in from the germline J gene. This chain joins TRBV28 and TRBJ2-3; D gene uncertain. CDR3 length: 12 residues. V was pared by 2 bases and J by 7 bases, with 7 bases between. Looked up from germline, CDR1 is MDHEN and CDR2 is SYDVKM. CDR3 bases read: TGTGCCAGCAGTTTAAATCAGAATACG. Its protein product is CASSLNQNT. In full, the CDR3 reads CASSLNQNTQYF.

Worth noting for this clone: The read stops 3 residues short of the end of the CDR3; the missing end is completed from the germline J gene. The chain joins TRBV7-9 to TRBJ1-2; D is ambiguous. The length of the CDR3 is 14 residues. The germline V gene has CDR1 SEHNR and CDR2 FQNEAQ (reference sequence). Incomplete CDR3 DNA: TGTGCCAGCAGCTTCTTTGCGCGCGGCTTTGAC. As protein: CASSFFARGFD. The whole CDR3 protein is CASSFFARGFDYTF.

As concerns this clone: The junction departs from germline at one end; a sequencing error may be responsible. Read sequence stops 3 residues before the CDR3 end, and the germline J gene provides the missing end. The J gene is TRBJ2-7, the V gene TRBV4-2; 8 bases agree with TRBD2. The germline gives CDR1 LGHNA, CDR2 YNFKEQ. This CDR3 is 16 amino acids long. The CDR3 region is CASSQDYSGVSYEQYF. CDR3 DNA (partial): TGCGCCAGCAGCCAAGATTATAGCGGGGTCTCCTACGAG.

A note on this clone: The read finishes 3 residues shy of the CDR3 end, and the germline J gene is used to complete it. The rearrangement joins TRBV18 to TRBJ1-2; 7 bases fit TRBD1. The length of the CDR3 is 14 residues. Germline assignment: CDR1 KGHSH and CDR2 LQKENI. The CDR3 protein is CASSPTGDTDTYTF. The covered CDR3 bases are TGTGCCAGCTCACCAACAGGGGACACAGATACC.